Following are 19 T cell receptor beta chains from one sample sequenced in a study of vaccination effects on CD4 cells after COVID-19. Their antigens remain unidentified. Only in-frame clones appear in the TCRdb table, and some are missing; sequencing was by immunoSEQ multiplex PCR. The sample has about 68,000 clones, roughly 80% seen once. Antigen-specific CD4+ T cells were expanded (with viral peptide pools) by the ViraFEST assay ahead of sequencing. The culture ran for approximately 10 days before CD4+ T cells were isolated. Among the vaccine recipients, none had a prior SARS-CoV-2 infection, and nucleocapsid antibodies were negative. The sample in question was CD4+ T cells from PBMCs cultured with SARS-CoV-2 spike peptides, obtained before COVID-19 vaccination. Every receptor here comes from a human donor who received a COVID-19 vaccine.

This clone was detected only once. This sequence joins TRBV28 and TRBJ1-2; D not resolved. The CDR3 sequence is 15 residues long. V lost 1 base, J lost 7 bases, and 16 bases lay in between. Per the germline V gene, CDR1 is MDHEN and CDR2 is SYDVKM. The CDR3: CASSLLPDKEGGYTF. CDR3 DNA sequence: TGTGCCAGCAGTTTATTACCCGACAAGGAGGGTGGCTACACCTTC.

V gene TRBV7-2 combines with J gene TRBJ2-3; D is perhaps TRBD1 (5 bases). V lost 10 bases to trimming and J lost 3 bases, with 11 bases between them. From germline, CDR1 is SGHTA and CDR2 FQGNSA. The CDR3 is 12 residues long. The CDR3 protein is CAKRQMTDTQYF. The CDR3 DNA sequence: TGTGCCAAGAGACAGATGACAGATACGCAGTATTTT.

The rearrangement joins TRBV19 to TRBJ2-5; D might be TRBD1 (5 bases). This CDR3 contains 14 residues. Germline CDR1 reads LNHDA; CDR2 reads SQIVND (reference sequence). V was pared by 3 bases and J by 5 bases, with 13 bases between. The CDR3 sequence: CASSMGPASETQYF. DNA for the CDR3: TGTGCCAGTAGTATGGGGCCGGCTTCGGAGACCCAGTACTTC.

V and J are TRBV10-3 and TRBJ2-7; D tentatively fits TRBD1 or TRBD2 (5 bases each). Per the germline V gene, CDR1 is ENHRY and CDR2 is SYGVKD. This CDR3 contains 12 residues. V was clipped by 10 bases and J by 1 base, with 11 bases between them. The CDR3 is CATGDGSYEQYV. CDR3 bases: TGTGCCACCGGGGACGGATCCTACGAGCAGTACGTC.

This sequence joins TRBV4-3 and TRBJ1-5; TRBD1 aligns across 8 bases. This CDR3 is 15 amino acids long. Losses at the gene ends were 4 bases for V and 5 bases for J; bases not matched to a gene: 7. CDR1 LGHNA and CDR2 YSLEER come from the germline V gene. This CDR3 is CASSPRLTGDQPQHF. In DNA, the CDR3 is TGCGCCAGCAGCCCTAGACTGACAGGGGATCAGCCCCAGCATTTT.

The chain combines TRBV7-6 with TRBJ1-3; tentative D call: TRBD1 (5 bases). Germline-derived CDR1 and CDR2 are SGHVS and FNYEAQ. The V end was cut by 4 bases, the J end by 4 bases, with 17 bases between. CDR3 length: 16 residues. The CDR3 sequence is CASSSKRGRLGNTIYF. CDR3 DNA sequence: TGTGCCAGCAGCTCGAAACGGGGCAGGCTCGGAAACACCATATATTTT.

This rearrangement joins TRBV6-5 to TRBJ2-5, with D possibly being TRBD1 or TRBD2 (5 bases each). Germline loops: CDR1 MNHEY, CDR2 SVGAGI. Trimming removed 6 bases at V and 4 bases at J, with 12 bases between. The CDR3 totals 13 residues. CDR3 protein: CASRNSGAETQYF. The CDR3 DNA reads TGTGCCAGCAGGAACTCCGGGGCAGAGACCCAGTACTTC.

There are a few counts of this clone. The chain joins TRBV3-1 (or the pseudogene TRBV3-2) to TRBJ1-1; no clear D gene. Germline lookup yields CDR1 LGHDT and CDR2 YNNKEL (reference sequence). This CDR3 is 11 amino acids long. V dropped 4 bases and J dropped 9 bases, with 9 bases sitting between them. The CDR3 DNA follows: TGTGCCAGCAGCCTGAAGATGAAAGCTTTCTTT. Protein sequence: CASSLKMKAFF.

The chain couples TRBV7-2 to TRBJ2-7; D unresolved. Between the trimmed V and J ends, which lost 1 base and 5 bases, there was a span of 15 bases. The CDR3 has 15 residues. Germline V gene data show CDR1 as SGHTA and CDR2 as FQGNSA. The CDR3 region has the DNA TGTGCCAGCAGCTTAGATCTCCAGGATCGCCACGAGCAGTACGTC. Translation: CASSLDLQDRHEQYV.

The J gene is TRBJ2-5, the V gene TRBV15; D gene unclear. CDR1 and CDR2 (germline): LNHNV, YYDKDF (reference sequence). With 0 bases removed from V and 2 bases from J, the gap between germline ends came to 4 bases. The CDR3 contains 13 residues. CDR3 DNA: TGTGCCACCAGCAGAGATCGGCAAGAGACCCAGTACTTC. Residues: CATSRDRQETQYF.

The rearrangement uses TRBV28 and TRBJ1-2; D might be TRBD1 (6 bases). The CDR3 spans 13 residues. Trimming shortened V by 6 bases and J by 0 bases, and 8 bases separated the two germline ends. Germline V gene lookup returns CDR1 MDHEN and CDR2 SYDVKM. The CDR3 DNA is TGTGCCAGCAGCGGGACAACTAACTATGGCTACACCTTC. Encoded protein: CASSGTTNYGYTF.

This clone appeared a single time. The chain combines TRBV7-2 with TRBJ2-6; 8 nucleotides align to TRBD2. V shed 8 bases and J 2 bases; nucleotides not matched to a gene: 8. CDR1 and CDR2 from the germline V gene are SGHTA and FQGNSA. This CDR3 has 16 residues. The CDR3 sequence is CASDTGGVAGANVLTF. CDR3 sequence (DNA): TGTGCCAGCGATACGGGGGGGGTAGCTGGGGCCAACGTCCTGACTTTC.

The chain combines TRBV4-1 with TRBJ2-2, with 15 bases matching TRBD2. The CDR3 covers 18 residues. The V gene end was trimmed by 3 bases and the J gene end by 4 bases; junction bases not matched to a gene: 6. Germline V lookup: CDR1 MGHRA, CDR2 YSYEKL. CDR3 region: CASSQGLAGGRITGELFF. In DNA, the CDR3 is TGCGCCAGCAGCCAGGGACTAGCGGGGGGAAGGATCACCGGGGAGCTGTTTTTT.

As DNA, the CDR3 is TGTGCCAGCAGTTCCGGGGGGGCCGGGCAAGAGACCCAGTACTTC. Translated: CASSSGGAGQETQYF. This rearrangement joins TRBV5-6 to TRBJ2-5; TRBD2 matches 8 bases. With 5 bases clipped from V and 2 bases from J, the junction kept 8 bases outside the gene matches. The CDR3 is 15 amino acids. Per the germline V gene, CDR1 is SGHDT and CDR2 is YYEEEE.

Turning to this clone: Other nucleotide sequences from this sample produce the same CDR3. This rearrangement joins TRBV18 to TRBJ1-1, with TRBD1 as a possible D gene (5 bases). The CDR3 length is 13 residues. Trimming took off 4 bases at V and 1 base at J, with 7 bases between the two ends. Germline CDR1 and CDR2: KGHSH and LQKENI. CDR3 bases: TGTGCCAGCTCACGTACAGGGAACACTGAAGCTTTCTTT. Protein sequence: CASSRTGNTEAFF.

V and J are TRBV6-6 and TRBJ2-2; the D is unclear. The CDR3 is 15 residues long. Trimming pared 7 bases from V and 0 bases from J, leaving 12 bases between. Germline CDR1 reads MNHNY; CDR2 reads SVGAGI (reference sequence). The CDR3 nucleotides read TGTGCCAGCACCAAAAGGGCCTCGAACACCGGGGAGCTGTTTTTT. Encoded protein: CASTKRASNTGELFF.

This chain joins TRBV2 and TRBJ2-3; D remains ambiguous. Trimming took off 6 bases at V and 6 bases at J, with 7 bases between the two ends. The germline gives CDR1 SNHLY, CDR2 FYNNEI. This CDR3 is built from 11 residues. Here the CDR3 reads CASSATDTQYF. The CDR3 coding sequence is TGTGCCAGCAGCGCGACGGATACGCAGTATTTT.

The chain has TRBV27 and TRBJ2-2, with TRBD1 matching over 8 bases. Germline values: CDR1 MNHEY, CDR2 SMNVEV (reference sequence). V shed 4 bases and J 4 bases; nucleotides not matched to a gene: 5. The CDR3 is 15 amino acids. In DNA form, the CDR3 reads TGTGCCAGCAGTTCCCAGGGGGCTATCACCGGGGAGCTGTTTTTT. Protein product: CASSSQGAITGELFF.

Here the CDR3 DNA reads TGCGCCAGCAGCTTGGAGGGGACTAGTAGAGAGACCCAGTACTTC. It encodes CASSLEGTSRETQYF. The gene calls are TRBV5-1 and TRBJ2-5; 8 bases align to TRBD2. Germline loops: CDR1 SGHRS, CDR2 YFSETQ. The ends lost 0 bases at V and 4 bases at J; junction bases unmatched: 5. The CDR3 is made up of 15 amino acids.